A selection of T cell receptor beta chains follows, all from one sample in a study of graft-versus-host responses after intestinal transplantation. For these receptors, no antigen is known. Sequenced by immunoSEQ multiplex PCR; TCRdb stores in-frame clones only, minus some. The sample holds roughly 120,000 clones, around 93% seen once. The sample was unstimulated CD8+ T cells sorted from spleen or lymph node cells, taken before intestinal transplant. The receptors come from a human donor who received an intestinal transplant. Both conserved end residues are part of each CDR3. Fields, in order: clone size, D gene, J gene, V gene, CDR3 DNA, CDR3 protein. The D gene is left open where the match is weak. Rows give clone size only sometimes, using once, few, many, or a class for an expanded clone.

size: .; D: .; J: TRBJ1-1; V: TRBV29-1; DNA: TGCAGCGTTGAAGGAAGGGGTACTGAAGCTTTCTTT; CDR3: CSVEGRGTEAFF
size: once; D: .; J: TRBJ1-1; V: TRBV30; DNA: TGTGCCTGGAGTGTCGGACGCTACACTGAAGCTTTCTTT; CDR3: CAWSVGRYTEAFF
size: .; D: TRBD2; J: TRBJ2-7; V: TRBV27; DNA: TGTGCCAGCAGTTTCGCGGGAGGGACCTACGAGCAGTACTTC; CDR3: CASSFAGGTYEQYF
size: .; D: TRBD1; J: TRBJ1-2; V: TRBV19; DNA: TGTGCCAGTAGTATTGGGACAGGGGAAGGCTACACCTTC; CDR3: CASSIGTGEGYTF
size: .; D: TRBD2; J: TRBJ2-1; V: TRBV6-6; DNA: TGTGCCAGCAGTTACCCAACAGCGGGAGGGTATGAGCAGTTCTTC; CDR3: CASSYPTAGGYEQFF
size: .; D: .; J: TRBJ2-1; V: TRBV5-6; DNA: TGTGCCAGCAGCCAGGGACTTCTAAATGAGCAGTTCTTC; CDR3: CASSQGLLNEQFF
size: .; D: TRBD2; J: TRBJ2-7; V: TRBV27; DNA: TGTGCCAGCAGTCCTACTTCGGGGGGGCTCGAGCAGTACTTC; CDR3: CASSPTSGGLEQYF
size: .; D: .; J: TRBJ2-3; V: TRBV15; DNA: TGTGCCACCAGCAGAGATGGGCGGCTACGCACAGATACGCAGTATTTT; CDR3: CATSRDGRLRTDTQYF
size: .; D: TRBD1; J: TRBJ1-1; V: TRBV7-9; DNA: TGTGCCAGCAGCTTAGTGACAGGGACGACTGAAGCTTTCTTT; CDR3: CASSLVTGTTEAFF
size: .; D: .; J: TRBJ1-5; V: TRBV6-1; DNA: TGTGCCAGCAGTGAAGGGCCCAGTAGCAATCAGCCCCAGCATTTT; CDR3: CASSEGPSSNQPQHF
size: once; D: .; J: TRBJ2-7; V: TRBV27; DNA: TGTGCCAGCAGTCCCCGTTCCTACGAGCAGTACTTC; CDR3: CASSPRSYEQYF
size: .; D: .; J: TRBJ2-4; V: TRBV9; DNA: TGTGCCAGCAGCGTAGAGGGAAAAGCTGGCATTCAGTACTTC; CDR3: CASSVEGKAGIQYF
size: few; D: .; J: TRBJ1-3; V: TRBV7-9; DNA: TGTGCCAGCAGCTTAGACCCGACGGTCACATATTTT; CDR3: CASSLDPTVTYF
size: .; D: TRBD1; J: TRBJ2-7; V: TRBV4-1; DNA: TGCGCCAGCAGCCACGGACAGGGGTACGAGCAGTACTTC; CDR3: CASSHGQGYEQYF
size: .; D: TRBD2; J: TRBJ2-3; V: TRBV6-1; DNA: TGTGCCAGCAGTGACAGGGGGACTAGCGGAGGCACAGATACGCAGTATTTT; CDR3: CASSDRGTSGGTDTQYF
size: .; D: .; J: TRBJ2-1; V: TRBV9; DNA: TGTGCCAGCCGGAGCGGCGATGAGCAGTTCTTC; CDR3: CASRSGDEQFF
size: .; D: TRBD2; J: TRBJ2-1; V: TRBV15; DNA: TGTGCCACCAGCAGCGCCGGGACTAGCTACTACAATGAGCAGTTCTTC; CDR3: CATSSAGTSYYNEQFF
size: .; D: TRBD1; J: TRBJ2-5; V: TRBV27; DNA: TGTGCCAGCAGGGACAGGGTTGGGGAGACCCAGTACTTC; CDR3: CASRDRVGETQYF
size: .; D: .; J: TRBJ1-5; V: TRBV27; DNA: TGTGCCAGCAGTTCAAGCCCGATCAATCAGCCCCAGCATTTT; CDR3: CASSSSPINQPQHF
size: .; D: .; J: TRBJ2-1; V: TRBV19; DNA: TGTGCCAGTAGTCGGGACTCACCGGCGGTCTACAATGAGCAGTTCTTC; CDR3: CASSRDSPAVYNEQFF
size: .; D: TRBD2; J: TRBJ2-1; V: TRBV6-6; DNA: TGTGCCAGCAGTGCCCATAGCGGGGGGGTAAGGAAGCAGTTCTTC; CDR3: CASSAHSGGVRKQFF
size: .; D: TRBD1; J: TRBJ1-2; V: TRBV6-1; DNA: TGTGCCAGCACGGTTGTAGAAGGGGGCCCCTATGGCTACACCTTC; CDR3: CASTVVEGGPYGYTF
size: .; D: TRBD1; J: TRBJ1-5; V: TRBV10-3; DNA: TGTGCCATCAGCGGACAGGGGAGTCAGCCCCAGCATTTT; CDR3: CAISGQGSQPQHF
size: medium-sized; D: .; J: TRBJ2-1; V: TRBV7-6; DNA: TGTGCCAGCAGCACAGTGGAGGGGGAGAGAAACAATGAGCAGTTCTTC; CDR3: CASSTVEGERNNEQFF
size: .; D: TRBD2; J: TRBJ2-1; V: TRBV9; DNA: TGTGCCAGCAGCGTAGGAGCGGGAGTGGTGTATGAGCAGTTCTTC; CDR3: CASSVGAGVVYEQFF
size: .; D: .; J: TRBJ2-5; V: TRBV6-5; DNA: TGTGCCAGCAGTGAAGAGGGGTACAGAGAGACCCAGTACTTC; CDR3: CASSEEGYRETQYF
size: .; D: .; J: TRBJ2-7; V: TRBV6-5; DNA: TGTGCCAGCAGTTCCGGTGGTGGGACCTACGAGCAGTACTTC; CDR3: CASSSGGGTYEQYF
size: .; D: .; J: TRBJ2-1; V: TRBV5-4; DNA: TGTGCCAGCGAAAGTCCCGGGGAAGGTCTGTTCTTC; CDR3: CASESPGEGLFF
size: .; D: TRBD2; J: TRBJ2-7; V: TRBV4-1; DNA: TGCGCCAGCAGCCAAGGACTAGCGCCCTACGAGCAGTACTTC; CDR3: CASSQGLAPYEQYF
size: .; D: TRBD2; J: TRBJ2-1; V: TRBV7-3; DNA: TGTGCCAGCAGCTTAAATGAGCGGGGGGTCAATGAGCAGTTCTTC; CDR3: CASSLNERGVNEQFF
size: .; D: TRBD1; J: TRBJ2-7; V: TRBV5-6; DNA: TGTGCCAGCAGCTCACCGGGACAGCATCCCGAGCAGTACTTC; CDR3: CASSSPGQHPEQYF
size: .; D: .; J: TRBJ1-1; V: TRBV28; DNA: TGTGCCAGCAGTTTTGTAGAGGCCGCGAACACTGAAGCTTTCTTT; CDR3: CASSFVEAANTEAFF
size: .; D: TRBD2; J: TRBJ2-1; V: TRBV27; DNA: TGTGCCAGCAGTTTAAGGCGGGAGGGCCCCTACAATGAGCAGTTCTTC; CDR3: CASSLRREGPYNEQFF
size: once; D: .; J: TRBJ2-2; V: TRBV5-6; DNA: TGTGCCAGCAGCTTCGAGGGCCGCGGGGAGCTGTTTTTT; CDR3: CASSFEGRGELFF
size: .; D: TRBD2; J: TRBJ2-7; V: TRBV5-4; DNA: TGTGCCAGCAGCCAGGGACTAGCGGGCTACGAGCAGTACTTC; CDR3: CASSQGLAGYEQYF
size: .; D: .; J: TRBJ2-7; V: TRBV10-1; DNA: TGCGCCAGCAGTGAGATGTCCGAGCAGTACTTC; CDR3: CASSEMSEQYF
size: few; D: .; J: TRBJ2-3; V: TRBV11-2; DNA: TGTGCCAGCAGCTTACCGGGGGAGGATACGCAGTATTTT; CDR3: CASSLPGEDTQYF
size: .; D: TRBD2; J: TRBJ2-3; V: TRBV5-4; DNA: TGTGCCAGCAGCTTGGGGGGAGGGATAACAGATACGCAGTATTTT; CDR3: CASSLGGGITDTQYF
size: .; D: TRBD2; J: TRBJ2-1; V: TRBV7-9; DNA: TGTGCCAGCAGCTATACTAGCGGAGTCTACAATGAGCAGTTCTTC; CDR3: CASSYTSGVYNEQFF
size: .; D: .; J: TRBJ1-5; V: TRBV6-5; DNA: TGTGCCAGCAGTCCCGGGAAGAGCAATCAGCCCCAGCATTTT; CDR3: CASSPGKSNQPQHF